This TCR beta chain was captured in a study of radiotherapy plus CTLA-4 blockade in lung cancer. Findings of the study overall: Researchers report tumor-derived TCR clones expanding in blood after radiotherapy plus ipilimumab.

On this clone itself: Its specificity is unknown.

After removal of 5 bases from V and 5 bases from J, the junction contained 11 bases not matched to a gene. CDR1 and CDR2 (germline): SGHAT, FQNNGV. This CDR3 is built from 15 residues. Assay: immunoSEQ multiplex PCR; the TCRdb copy retains only in-frame clones and omits some. There are 14,000 to 15,000 clones in the sample; less than 75% occur only once, and 46% lies in the top ten. The sample was peripheral blood, taken from a patient treated with radiotherapy plus ipilimumab. This clonotype originated in a human donor with non-small cell lung cancer whose response to radiotherapy plus ipilimumab could not be evaluated. The chain recombines TRBV11-2 with TRBJ2-5, with TRBD2 identical over 7 bases. CDR3 region: CASSPETTSVETQYF. The CDR3 DNA sequence: TGTGCCAGCAGCCCTGAGACCACTAGCGTCGAGACCCAGTACTTC.